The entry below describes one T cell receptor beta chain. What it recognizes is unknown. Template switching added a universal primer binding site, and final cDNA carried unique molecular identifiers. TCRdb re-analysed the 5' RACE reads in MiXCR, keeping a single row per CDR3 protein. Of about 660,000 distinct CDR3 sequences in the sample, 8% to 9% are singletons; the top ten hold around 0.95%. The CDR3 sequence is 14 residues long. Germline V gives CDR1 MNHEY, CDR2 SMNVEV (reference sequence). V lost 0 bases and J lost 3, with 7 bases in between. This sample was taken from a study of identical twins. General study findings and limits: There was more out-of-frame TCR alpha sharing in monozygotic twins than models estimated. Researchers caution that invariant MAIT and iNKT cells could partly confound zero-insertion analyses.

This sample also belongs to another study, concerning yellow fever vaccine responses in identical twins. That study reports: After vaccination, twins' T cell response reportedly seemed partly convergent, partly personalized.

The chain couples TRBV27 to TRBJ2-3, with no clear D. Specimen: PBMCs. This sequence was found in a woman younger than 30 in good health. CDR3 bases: TGTGCCAGCAGTTTATCTACTCTAACAGATACGCAGTATTTT. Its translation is CASSLSTLTDTQYF.